The T cell receptor (beta chain) described here comes from a study of control samples from healthy donors and cancer patients. Data came from immunoSEQ multiplex PCR; TCRdb stores just in-frame clones and leaves some out. The sample gives some 120,000 clones, approximately 92% of which show up once; around 0.6% is in the top ten. Trimming removed 3 bases from V and 4 bases from J; junction bases left unmatched: 4. This CDR3 is 15 amino acids long. Per the germline V gene, CDR1 is SGHVS and CDR2 is FQNEAQ. The V call is TRBV7-8, the J call TRBJ1-3, with 9 positions matching TRBD1. This receptor was taken from a man older than 75 with head and neck cancer. Sample: PBMCs. CDR3 protein: CASSLGQGWGNTIYF. CDR3 nucleotides: TGTGCCAGCAGCTTGGGACAGGGATGGGGAAACACCATATATTTT.